This TCR beta chain is from a study of T cells in Graves' hyperthyroidism and ophthalmopathy. This clonotype was seen only a few times. Amplification yielded TCR beta CDR3 regions, with RNA transcripts as the source. HTBI primers were employed in a first-round RT-PCR of the TCR CDR3. TCRdb re-analysed the multiplex PCR reads in MiXCR, keeping a single row per CDR3 protein. The table has 480,000 or so distinct CDR3 sequences, about 46% seen once. Per germline, CDR1 SGHTA and CDR2 FQGNSA. V was pared by 3 bases and J by 3 bases, with 15 bases between. The CDR3 spans 15 residues. This chain joins TRBV7-2 and TRBJ2-7; tentatively, D is TRBD1 or TRBD2 (5 bases each). This clonotype was sampled from an adult woman with Graves' disease, either hyperthyroidism or ophthalmopathy (not recorded which). Sequenced: peripheral blood or thyroid tissue (not recorded which). DNA for the CDR3: TGTGCCAGCAGCTTGGGGGATGCATTTAGCTACGAGCAGTACTTC. Translating gives CASSLGDAFSYEQYF.